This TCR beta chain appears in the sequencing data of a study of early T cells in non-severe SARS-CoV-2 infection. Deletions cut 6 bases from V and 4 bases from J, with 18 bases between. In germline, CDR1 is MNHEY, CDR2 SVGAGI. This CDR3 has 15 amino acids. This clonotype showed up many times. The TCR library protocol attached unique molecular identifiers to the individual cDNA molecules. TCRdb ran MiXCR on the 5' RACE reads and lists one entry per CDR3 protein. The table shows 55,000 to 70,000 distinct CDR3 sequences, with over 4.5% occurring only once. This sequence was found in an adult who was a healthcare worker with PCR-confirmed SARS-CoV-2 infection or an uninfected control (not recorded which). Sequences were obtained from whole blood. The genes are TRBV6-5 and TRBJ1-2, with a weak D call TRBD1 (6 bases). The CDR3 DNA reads TGTGCCAGCAGCTTCGGACAGCACGACCCCTATGGCTACACCTTC. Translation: CASSFGQHDPYGYTF.